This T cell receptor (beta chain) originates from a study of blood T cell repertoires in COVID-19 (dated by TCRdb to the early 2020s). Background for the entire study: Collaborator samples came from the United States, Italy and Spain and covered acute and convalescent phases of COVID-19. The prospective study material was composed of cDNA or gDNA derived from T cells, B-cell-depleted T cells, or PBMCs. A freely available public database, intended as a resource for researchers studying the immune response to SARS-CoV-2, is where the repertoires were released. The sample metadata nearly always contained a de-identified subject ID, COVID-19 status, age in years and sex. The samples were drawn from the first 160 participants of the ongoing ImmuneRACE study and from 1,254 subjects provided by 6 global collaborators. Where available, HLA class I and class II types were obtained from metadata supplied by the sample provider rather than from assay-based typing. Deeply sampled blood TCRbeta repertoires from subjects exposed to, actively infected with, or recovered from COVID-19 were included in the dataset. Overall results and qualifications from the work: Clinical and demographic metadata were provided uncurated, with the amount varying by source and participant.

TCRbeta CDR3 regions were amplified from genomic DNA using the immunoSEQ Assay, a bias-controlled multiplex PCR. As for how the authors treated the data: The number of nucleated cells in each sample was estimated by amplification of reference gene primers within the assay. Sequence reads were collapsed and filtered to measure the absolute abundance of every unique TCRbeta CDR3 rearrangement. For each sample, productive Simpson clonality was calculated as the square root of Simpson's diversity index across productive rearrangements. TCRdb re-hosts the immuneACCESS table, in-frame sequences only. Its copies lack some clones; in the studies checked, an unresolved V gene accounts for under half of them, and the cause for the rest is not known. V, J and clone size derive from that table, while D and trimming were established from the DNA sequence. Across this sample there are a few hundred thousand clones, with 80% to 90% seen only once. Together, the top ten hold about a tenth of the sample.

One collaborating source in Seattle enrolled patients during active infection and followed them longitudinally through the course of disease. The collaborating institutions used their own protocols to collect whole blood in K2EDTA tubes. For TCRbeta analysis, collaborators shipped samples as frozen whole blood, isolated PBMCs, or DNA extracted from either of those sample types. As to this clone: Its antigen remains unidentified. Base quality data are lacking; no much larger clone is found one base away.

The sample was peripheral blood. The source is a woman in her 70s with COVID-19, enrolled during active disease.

CDR3 reads: CAISDWTSPDTQYF. The sequenced DNA: TGTGCCATCAGTGACTGGACTAGTCCAGATACGCAGTATTTT. Recombination connected TRBV10-3 to TRBJ2-3, with 7 bases aligning to TRBD2. Germline trimming: 3 bases from V, 4 bases from J; junction bases outside gene matches: 4. According to the germline V gene, CDR1 reads ENHRY and CDR2 reads SYGVKD. From its cysteine to its phenylalanine, the CDR3 spans 14 amino acids. Just CDR3 DNA is preserved here, 42 bases in frame from base 1.